This T cell receptor (beta chain) was profiled in a study of shared clonotypes between healthy human individuals. Naivety among CD8 cells was defined by CD45RO negativity and positive CCR7 selection, thereby excluding terminally differentiated effector memory CD45RA+ cells. Trimming cost V 0 bases and J 8 bases, with 14 bases left between them. The CDR3 is 14 amino acids. Per the germline V gene, CDR1 is SGHNT and CDR2 is YYREEE (reference sequence). The method was immunoSEQ multiplex PCR; TCRdb's version includes in-frame clones alone and lacks a portion of them. The sample has 2 million to 2.5 million clones, roughly 91% seen once. Study-wide results and limits: Clonotype sharing among the donors was expected to vary with sequencing depth.

As regards this clone: Antigen: not known.

This TCR was sampled from a man aged 18 to 29 in good health. Some clones in this sample may be carry-over from other donors' samples. The sample consisted of naive CD8+ T cells from PBMCs. V and J are TRBV5-4 and TRBJ1-2; D might be TRBD1 (5 bases). CDR3 DNA sequence: TGTGCCAGCAGCTTGGTTGGGGGAGGCGGCGGCTACACCTTC. Translation gives CASSLVGGGGGYTF.